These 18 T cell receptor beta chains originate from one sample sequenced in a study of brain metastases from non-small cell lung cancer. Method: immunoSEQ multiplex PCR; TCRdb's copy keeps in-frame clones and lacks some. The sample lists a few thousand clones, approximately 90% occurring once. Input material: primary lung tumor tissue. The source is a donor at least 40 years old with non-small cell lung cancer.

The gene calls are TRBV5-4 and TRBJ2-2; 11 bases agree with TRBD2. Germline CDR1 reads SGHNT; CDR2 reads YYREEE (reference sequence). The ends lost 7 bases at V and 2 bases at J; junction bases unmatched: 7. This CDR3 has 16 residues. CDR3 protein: CASGLLAGGNTGELFF. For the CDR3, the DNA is TGTGCCAGCGGCCTGCTAGCGGGAGGTAACACCGGGGAGCTGTTTTTT.

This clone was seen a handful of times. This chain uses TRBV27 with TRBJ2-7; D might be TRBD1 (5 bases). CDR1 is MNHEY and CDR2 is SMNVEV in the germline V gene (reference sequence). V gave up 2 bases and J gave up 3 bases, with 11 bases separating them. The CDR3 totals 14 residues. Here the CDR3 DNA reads TGTGCCAGCAGTTTACTGGGGCCAAGCTACGAGCAGTACTTC. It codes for CASSLLGPSYEQYF.

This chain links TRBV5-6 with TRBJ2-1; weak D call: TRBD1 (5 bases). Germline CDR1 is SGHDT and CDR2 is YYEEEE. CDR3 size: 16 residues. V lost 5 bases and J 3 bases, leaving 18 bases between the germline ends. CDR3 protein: CASSALGSGHYNEQFF. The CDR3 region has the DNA TGTGCCAGCAGTGCCCTCGGGTCAGGGCACTACAATGAGCAGTTCTTC.

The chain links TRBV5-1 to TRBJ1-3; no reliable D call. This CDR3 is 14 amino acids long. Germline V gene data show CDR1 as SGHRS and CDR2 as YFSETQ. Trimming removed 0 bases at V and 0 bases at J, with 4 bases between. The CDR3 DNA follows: TGCGCCAGCAGCTTGGAGGGCTCTGGAAACACCATATATTTT. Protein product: CASSLEGSGNTIYF.

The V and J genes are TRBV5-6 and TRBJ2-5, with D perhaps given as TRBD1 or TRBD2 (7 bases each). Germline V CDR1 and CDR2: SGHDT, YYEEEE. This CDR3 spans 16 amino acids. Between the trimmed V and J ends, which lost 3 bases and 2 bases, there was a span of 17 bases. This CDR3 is CASSYLTGRVQETQYF. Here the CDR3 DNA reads TGTGCCAGCAGCTATCTGACAGGGAGGGTTCAAGAGACCCAGTACTTC.

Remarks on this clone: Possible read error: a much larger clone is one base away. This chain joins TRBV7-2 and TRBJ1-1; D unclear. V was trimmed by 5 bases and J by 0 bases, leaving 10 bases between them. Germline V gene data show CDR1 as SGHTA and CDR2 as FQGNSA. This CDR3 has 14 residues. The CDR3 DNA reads TGTACCAGCAGCCAAGAGGGCCTGAACACTGAAGCTTTCTTT. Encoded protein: CTSSQEGLNTEAFF. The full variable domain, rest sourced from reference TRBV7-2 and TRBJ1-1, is GAGVSQSPSNKVTEKGKDVELRCDPISGHTALYWYRQSLGQGLEFLIYFQGNSAPDKSGLPSDRFSAERTGGSVSTLTIQRTQQEDSAVYLCTSSQEGLNTEAFFGQGTRLTVV.

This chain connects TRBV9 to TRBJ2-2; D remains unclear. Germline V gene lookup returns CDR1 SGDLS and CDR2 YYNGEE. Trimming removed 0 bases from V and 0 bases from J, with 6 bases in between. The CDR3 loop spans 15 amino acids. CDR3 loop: CASSVAMANTGELFF. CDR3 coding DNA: TGTGCCAGCAGCGTAGCTATGGCGAACACCGGGGAGCTGTTTTTT.

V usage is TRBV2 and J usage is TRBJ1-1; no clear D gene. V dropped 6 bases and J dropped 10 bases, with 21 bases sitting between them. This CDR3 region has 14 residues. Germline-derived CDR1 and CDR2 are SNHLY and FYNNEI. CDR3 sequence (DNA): TGTGCCAGCAGCAAACTTGATAGGGCAAGGGTAGCTTTCTTT. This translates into CASSKLDRARVAFF.

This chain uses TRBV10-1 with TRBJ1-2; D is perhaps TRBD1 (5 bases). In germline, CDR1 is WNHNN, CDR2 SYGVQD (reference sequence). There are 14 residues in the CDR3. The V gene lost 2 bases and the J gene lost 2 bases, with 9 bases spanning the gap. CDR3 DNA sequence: TGCGCCAGCAGTGAGGCAGGGAGGAACTATGGCTACACCTTC. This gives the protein CASSEAGRNYGYTF.

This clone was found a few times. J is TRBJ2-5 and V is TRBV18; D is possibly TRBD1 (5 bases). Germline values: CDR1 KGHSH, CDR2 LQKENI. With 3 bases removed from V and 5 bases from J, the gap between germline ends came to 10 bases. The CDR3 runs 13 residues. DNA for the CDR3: TGTGCCAGCTCACCCCGACAGAGGGAGACCCAGTACTTC. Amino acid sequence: CASSPRQRETQYF.

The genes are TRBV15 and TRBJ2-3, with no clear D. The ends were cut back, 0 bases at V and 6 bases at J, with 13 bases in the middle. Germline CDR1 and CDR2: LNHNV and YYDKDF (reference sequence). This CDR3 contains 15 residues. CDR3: CATSRDPGLGDTQYF. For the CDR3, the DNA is TGTGCCACCAGCAGAGATCCTGGCCTCGGGGATACGCAGTATTTT.

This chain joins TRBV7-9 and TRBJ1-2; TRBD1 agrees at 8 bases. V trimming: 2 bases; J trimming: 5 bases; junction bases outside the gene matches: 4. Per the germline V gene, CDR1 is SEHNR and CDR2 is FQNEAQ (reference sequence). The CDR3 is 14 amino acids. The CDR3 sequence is CASSLTGGDYGYTF. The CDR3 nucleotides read TGTGCCAGCAGCTTAACAGGGGGTGATTATGGCTACACCTTC.

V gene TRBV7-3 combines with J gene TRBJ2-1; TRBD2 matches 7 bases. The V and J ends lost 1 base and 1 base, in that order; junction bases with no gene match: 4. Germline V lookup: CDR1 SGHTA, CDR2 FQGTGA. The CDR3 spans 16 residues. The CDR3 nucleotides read TGTGCCAGCAGCTTAATGAGTAGCGGGTCCTACAATGAGCAGTTCTTC. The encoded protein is CASSLMSSGSYNEQFF.

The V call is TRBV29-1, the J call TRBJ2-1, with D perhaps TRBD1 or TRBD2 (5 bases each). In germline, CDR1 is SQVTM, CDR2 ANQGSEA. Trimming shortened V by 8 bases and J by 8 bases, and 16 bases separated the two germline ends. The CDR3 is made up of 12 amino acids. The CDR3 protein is CSPKGARDEQFF. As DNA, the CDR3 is TGCAGCCCAAAAGGGGCGCGGGATGAGCAGTTCTTC.

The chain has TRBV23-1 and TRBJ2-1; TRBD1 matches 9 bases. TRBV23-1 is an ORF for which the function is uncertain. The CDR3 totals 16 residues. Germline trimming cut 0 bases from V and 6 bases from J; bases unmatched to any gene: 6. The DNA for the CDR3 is TGCGCCAGCAGTCAATCGAGGGACAGGGTTGGCAATGAGCAGTTCTTC. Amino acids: CASSQSRDRVGNEQFF.

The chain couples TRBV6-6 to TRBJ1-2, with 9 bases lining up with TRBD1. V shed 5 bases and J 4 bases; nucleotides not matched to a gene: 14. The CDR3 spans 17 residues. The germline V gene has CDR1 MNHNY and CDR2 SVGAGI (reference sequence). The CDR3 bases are TGTGCCAGCAGTCCCCGAGGGTCCGGGACAGGGATCTATGGCTACACCTTC. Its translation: CASSPRGSGTGIYGYTF.

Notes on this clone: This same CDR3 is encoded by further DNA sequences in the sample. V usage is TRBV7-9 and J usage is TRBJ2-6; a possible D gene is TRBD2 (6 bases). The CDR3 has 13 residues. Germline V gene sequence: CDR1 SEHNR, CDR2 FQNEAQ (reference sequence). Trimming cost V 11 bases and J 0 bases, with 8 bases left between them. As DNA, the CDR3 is TGTGCCGCGGGGCTCTCTGGGGCCAACGTCCTGACTTTC. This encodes CAAGLSGANVLTF.

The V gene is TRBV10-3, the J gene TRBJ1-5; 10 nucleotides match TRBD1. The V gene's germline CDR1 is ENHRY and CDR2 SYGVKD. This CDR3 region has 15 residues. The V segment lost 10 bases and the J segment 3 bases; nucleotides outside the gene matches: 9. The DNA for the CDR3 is TGTGCCAGCGGTAGGGACAGGGGAAACAATCAGCCCCAGCATTTT. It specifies CASGRDRGNNQPQHF.